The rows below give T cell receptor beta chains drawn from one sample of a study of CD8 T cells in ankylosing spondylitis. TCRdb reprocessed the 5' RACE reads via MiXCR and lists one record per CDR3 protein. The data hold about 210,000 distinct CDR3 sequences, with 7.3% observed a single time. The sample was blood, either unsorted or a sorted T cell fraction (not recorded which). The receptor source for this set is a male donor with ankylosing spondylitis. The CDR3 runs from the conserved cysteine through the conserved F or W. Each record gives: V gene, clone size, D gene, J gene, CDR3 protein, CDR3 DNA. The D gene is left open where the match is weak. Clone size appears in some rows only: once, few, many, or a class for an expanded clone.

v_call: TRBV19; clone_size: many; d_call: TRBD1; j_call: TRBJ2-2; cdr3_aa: CASSQSRDRTANTGELFF; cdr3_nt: TGTGCCAGTAGTCAATCCCGGGACAGAACAGCGAACACCGGGGAGCTGTTTTTT
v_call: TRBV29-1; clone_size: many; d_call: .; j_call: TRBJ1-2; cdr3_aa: CSVDVGSYGYTF; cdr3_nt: TGCAGCGTTGATGTCGGATCCTATGGCTACACCTTC
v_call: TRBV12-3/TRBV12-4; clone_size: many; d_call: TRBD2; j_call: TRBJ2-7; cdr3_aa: CASSSRGARSSYEQYF; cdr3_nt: TGTGCCAGCAGTTCGCGGGGGGCCCGCAGCTCCTACGAGCAGTACTTC
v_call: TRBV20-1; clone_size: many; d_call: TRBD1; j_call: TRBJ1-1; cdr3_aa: CSARADRGGTEAFF; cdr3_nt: TGCAGTGCTAGAGCTGACAGGGGGGGCACTGAAGCTTTCTTT
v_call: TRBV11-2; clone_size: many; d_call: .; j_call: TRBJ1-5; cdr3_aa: CASSLYGGAVNQPQHF; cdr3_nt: TGTGCCAGCAGCTTATACGGGGGGGCGGTCAATCAGCCCCAGCATTTT
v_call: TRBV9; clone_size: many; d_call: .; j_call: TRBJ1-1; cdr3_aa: CASSTTLTGLAGAFF; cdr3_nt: TGTGCCAGCAGCACGACCCTGACGGGTTTGGCAGGAGCTTTCTTT
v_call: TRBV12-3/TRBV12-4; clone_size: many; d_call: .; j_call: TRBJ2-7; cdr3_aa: CASSFAQTYEQYF; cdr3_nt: TGTGCCAGCAGTTTTGCCCAAACCTACGAGCAGTACTTC
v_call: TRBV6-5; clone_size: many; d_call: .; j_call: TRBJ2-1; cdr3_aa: CASSYSLATDNEQFF; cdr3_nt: TGTGCCAGCAGTTACTCGTTGGCGACTGACAATGAGCAGTTCTTC
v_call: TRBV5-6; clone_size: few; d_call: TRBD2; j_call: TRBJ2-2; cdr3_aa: CASSSDFMAGEGPGELFF; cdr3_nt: TGTGCCAGCAGCTCCGACTTTATGGCGGGGGAAGGTCCCGGGGAGCTGTTTTTT
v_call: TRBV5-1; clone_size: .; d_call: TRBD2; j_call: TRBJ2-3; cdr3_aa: CASSFTGGKPDTQYF; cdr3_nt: TGCGCCAGCAGCTTCACGGGGGGTAAGCCAGATACGCAGTATTTT
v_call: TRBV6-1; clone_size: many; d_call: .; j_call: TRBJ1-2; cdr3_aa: CASSANGYTF; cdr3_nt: TGTGCCAGCAGTGCTAATGGCTACACCTTC
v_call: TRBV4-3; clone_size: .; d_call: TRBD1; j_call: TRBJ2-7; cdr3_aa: CASSQQSRDRVYEQYF; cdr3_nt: TGCGCCAGCAGCCAACAGTCCCGGGACAGGGTTTACGAGCAGTACTTC
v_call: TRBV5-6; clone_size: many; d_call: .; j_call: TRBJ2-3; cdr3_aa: CASSLSGFTDTQYF; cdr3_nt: TGTGCCAGCAGCTTGTCGGGGTTCACAGATACGCAGTATTTT
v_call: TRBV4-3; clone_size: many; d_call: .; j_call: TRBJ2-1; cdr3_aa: CASSGAPYNEQFF; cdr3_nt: TGCGCCAGCTCCGGGGCACCTTACAATGAGCAGTTCTTC
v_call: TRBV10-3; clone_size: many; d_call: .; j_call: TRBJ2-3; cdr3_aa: CAISGSGTSTDTQYF; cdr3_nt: TGTGCCATCAGTGGGTCCGGAACTAGCACAGATACGCAGTATTTT
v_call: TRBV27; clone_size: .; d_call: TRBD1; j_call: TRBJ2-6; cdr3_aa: CASGNQGAASGANVLTF; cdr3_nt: TGTGCCAGCGGTAATCAGGGGGCTGCCTCTGGGGCCAACGTCCTGACTTTC
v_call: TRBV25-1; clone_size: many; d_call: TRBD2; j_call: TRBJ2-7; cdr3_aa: CASSESEAGGGEQYF; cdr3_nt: TGTGCCAGCAGTGAAAGTGAAGCGGGGGGCGGCGAGCAGTACTTC
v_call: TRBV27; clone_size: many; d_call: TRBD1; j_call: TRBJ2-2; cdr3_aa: CASSWDRAIGELFF; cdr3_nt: TGTGCCAGCAGTTGGGACAGGGCGATCGGGGAGCTGTTTTTT
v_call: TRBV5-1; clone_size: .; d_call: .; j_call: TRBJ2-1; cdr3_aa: CASSLETSRGNEQFF; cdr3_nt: TGCGCCAGCAGCCTTGAGACTAGCAGGGGCAATGAGCAGTTCTTC
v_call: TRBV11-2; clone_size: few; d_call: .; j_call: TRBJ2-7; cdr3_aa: CASSPYQRRRSYEQYF; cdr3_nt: TGTGCCAGCAGCCCTTACCAGCGGAGGCGCTCCTACGAGCAGTACTTC
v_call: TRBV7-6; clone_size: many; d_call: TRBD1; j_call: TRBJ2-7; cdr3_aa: CASSLGEGPRDRDNEQYF; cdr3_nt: TGTGCCAGCAGCTTAGGAGAGGGGCCCCGGGACAGGGATAACGAGCAGTACTTC
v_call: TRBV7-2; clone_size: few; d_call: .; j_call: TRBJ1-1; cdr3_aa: CASSDDGTPNTEAFF; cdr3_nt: TGTGCCAGCAGCGACGATGGGACACCGAACACTGAAGCTTTCTTT
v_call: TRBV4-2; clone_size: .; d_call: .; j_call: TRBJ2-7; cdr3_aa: CAMGPGISGSSAPYEQYF; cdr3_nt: TGTGCCATGGGCCCCGGGATCAGCGGCAGTTCCGCCCCCTACGAGCAGTACTTC
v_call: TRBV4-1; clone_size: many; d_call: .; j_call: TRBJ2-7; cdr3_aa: CASSQDSTVSSEQYF; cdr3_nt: TGCGCCAGCAGCCAAGATTCAACAGTCAGTAGCGAGCAGTACTTC
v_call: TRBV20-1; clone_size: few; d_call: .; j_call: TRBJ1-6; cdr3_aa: CSAGEQGRHSPLHF; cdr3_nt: TGCAGTGCTGGGGAACAGGGTCGGCATTCACCCCTCCACTTT
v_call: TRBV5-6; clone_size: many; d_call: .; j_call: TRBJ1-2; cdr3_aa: CASSLLLANYGYTF; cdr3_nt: TGTGCCAGCAGCCTCCTGCTGGCGAACTATGGCTACACCTTC
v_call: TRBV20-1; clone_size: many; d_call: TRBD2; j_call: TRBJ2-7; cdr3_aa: CSAFSLAGPYEQYF; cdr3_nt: TGCAGTGCCTTTTCCCTAGCGGGCCCCTACGAGCAGTACTTC
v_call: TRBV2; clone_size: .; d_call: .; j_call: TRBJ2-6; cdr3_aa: CASNGLGANVLTF; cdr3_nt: TGTGCCAGCAATGGCCTTGGGGCCAACGTCCTGACTTTC
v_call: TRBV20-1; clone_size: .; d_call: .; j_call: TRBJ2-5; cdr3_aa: CSARDRGPETQYF; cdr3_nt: TGCAGTGCTAGAGACAGGGGTCCAGAGACCCAGTACTTC
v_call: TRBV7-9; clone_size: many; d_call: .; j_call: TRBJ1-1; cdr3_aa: CASGLGGPEAFF; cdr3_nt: TGTGCCAGCGGCCTGGGGGGTCCTGAAGCTTTCTTT
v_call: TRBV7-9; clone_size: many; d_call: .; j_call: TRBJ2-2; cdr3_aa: CASSLNGLSANTGELFF; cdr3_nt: TGTGCCAGCAGCTTAAACGGACTTAGTGCGAACACCGGGGAGCTGTTTTTT
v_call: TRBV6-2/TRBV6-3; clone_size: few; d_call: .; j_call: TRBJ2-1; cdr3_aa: CASSYEAFTSYNEQFF; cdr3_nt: TGTGCCAGCAGTTATGAGGCGTTCACGTCCTACAATGAGCAGTTCTTC